This T cell receptor (beta chain) appears in the sequencing data of a study of shared clonotypes between healthy human individuals. Terminally differentiated effector memory CD45RA+ cells were excluded from the naive CD8 cells, which were CD45RO-negative and positively selected for CCR7. Sequencing was performed with immunoSEQ multiplex PCR; in TCRdb, only in-frame clones are kept and a portion is missing. The profile shows 2 million or so clones, about 95% of them singletons. Material: naive CD8+ T cells sorted from blood. The clonotype originates from a young man in good health.

CDR3 nucleotide sequence: TGCGCCAGCAGCCATCGCGCGGCCAGCTCCTACGAGCAGTACTTC. Translated: CASSHRAASSYEQYF. J is TRBJ2-7 and V is TRBV4-1; D call uncertain. The length of the CDR3 is 15 residues. Germline V lookup: CDR1 MGHRA, CDR2 YSYEKL. Trimming took off 3 bases at V and 0 bases at J, with 12 bases between the two ends.